What follows are 30 T cell receptor beta chains derived from one specimen sequenced in a study of T cell responses to AZD1222 COVID-19 vaccine. Profiled with immunoSEQ multiplex PCR; TCRdb holds only in-frame clones, not every one. In the table there are about 140,000 clones, roughly 88% of which are singletons. Sequences were derived from peripheral blood, sampled on day 0 of AZD1222 vaccination. The origin of the receptors is an adult in good health.

The chain combines TRBV5-6 with TRBJ2-1, with unresolved D. CDR1 is SGHDT, CDR2 YYEEEE, per germline. Trimming removed 5 bases at V and 6 bases at J, with 12 bases between. The CDR3 covers 13 residues. CDR3 bases: TGTGCCAGCAGGCCTACTACCTTCAATGAGCAGTTCTTC. Residues: CASRPTTFNEQFF.

The genes are TRBV28 and TRBJ1-3; D perhaps matches TRBD1 (5 bases). Trimming pared 3 bases from V and 0 bases from J, leaving 15 bases between. Germline assignment: CDR1 MDHEN and CDR2 SYDVKM. There are 17 residues in the CDR3. The CDR3 spells CASSLTGASDSGNTIYF. CDR3 nucleotide sequence: TGTGCCAGCAGTTTGACTGGGGCCTCCGACTCTGGAAACACCATATATTTT.

The V call is TRBV6-5, the J call TRBJ2-3; TRBD2 matches 9 bases. Looked up from germline, CDR1 is MNHEY and CDR2 is SVGAGI. The CDR3 sequence is 15 residues long. J lost 2 bases, V lost 7 bases, and 7 bases had no gene match. The CDR3 DNA follows: TGTGCCAGCACCACTGTAGCGGGGGACACAGATACGCAGTATTTT. This translates into CASTTVAGDTDTQYF.

V gene TRBV28 combines with J gene TRBJ1-1; D call uncertain. Trimming took 6 bases from V and 1 from J, leaving 9 bases between them. CDR3 length: 13 amino acids. Germline CDR1 reads MDHEN; CDR2 reads SYDVKM. Here the CDR3 reads CASSVGPNTEAFF. The CDR3 DNA sequence: TGTGCCAGCAGCGTAGGTCCGAACACTGAAGCTTTCTTT.

The rearrangement links TRBV4-2 to TRBJ2-1; 9 bases align to TRBD2. The CDR3 loop spans 19 amino acids. The V and J ends lost 3 bases and 7 bases, in that order; junction bases with no gene match: 19. Germline V CDR1 and CDR2: LGHNA, YNFKEQ. CDR3 amino acids: CASSQSLTPILAGGNEQFF. CDR3 DNA: TGTGCCAGCAGCCAGAGCCTAACGCCTATACTAGCGGGTGGGAATGAGCAGTTCTTC.

The chain couples TRBV7-2 to TRBJ1-1, with 10 bases lining up with TRBD1. Germline CDR1 and CDR2: SGHTA and FQGNSA. Trimming took 4 bases from V and 7 from J; bases not matched to a gene: 9. The CDR3 is 15 residues long. The CDR3, as DNA: TGTGCCAGCAGCTGGGGAGACAGGGGGCTTAGTGAAGCTTTCTTT. It is translated as CASSWGDRGLSEAFF.

This chain uses TRBV5-1 with TRBJ1-5; a weak D match, TRBD1 (6 bases). The CDR3 contains 15 residues. Germline assignment: CDR1 SGHRS and CDR2 YFSETQ. The ends were cut back, 0 bases at V and 5 bases at J, with 12 bases in the middle. The CDR3 nucleotides read TGCGCCAGCAGCTTGGAGGGCAGGGGCGATCAGCCCCAGCATTTT. Translating it yields CASSLEGRGDQPQHF.

This chain connects TRBV2 to TRBJ1-4, with TRBD1 matching 7 bases. CDR3 length: 14 residues. Germline V gene data show CDR1 as SNHLY and CDR2 as FYNNEI. V lost 6 bases and J lost 4; bases outside the gene matches: 5. DNA of the CDR3: TGTGCCAGCAGGAGGACAGGCCGTAATGAAAAACTGTTTTTT. This codes for CASRRTGRNEKLFF.

The V and J genes are TRBV6-1 and TRBJ2-7, with TRBD2 matching over 7 bases. Looked up from germline, CDR1 is MNHNS and CDR2 is SASEGT. Trimming cost V 1 base and J 5 bases; bases outside gene matches: 5. The CDR3 contains 14 residues. In DNA, the CDR3 is TGTGCCAGCAGTGAAGTGGTTGGGGGGGACGAGCAGTACTTC. Translating gives CASSEVVGGDEQYF.

V gene TRBV14 combines with J gene TRBJ1-1; TRBD1 agrees at 7 bases. The V segment lost 1 base and the J segment 4 bases; nucleotides outside the gene matches: 6. The length of the CDR3 is 15 residues. Germline V CDR1 and CDR2: SGHDN, FVKESK. CDR3 in amino acids: CASSQGGGLGTEAFF. In DNA, the CDR3 is TGTGCCAGCAGCCAAGGAGGGGGCTTGGGCACTGAAGCTTTCTTT.

The chain is built from TRBV4-3 and TRBJ2-7, with 13 bases identical to TRBD2. The CDR3 has 18 amino acids. V lost 4 bases, J lost 6 bases, and 15 bases stayed unmatched. Germline V CDR1 and CDR2: LGHNA, YSLEER. CDR3: CASSLLTSGRYRAGEQYF. CDR3 coding DNA: TGCGCCAGCAGCCTCTTGACTAGCGGGAGGTACCGTGCGGGCGAGCAGTACTTC.

This clone occurred a few times. The rearrangement links TRBV2 to TRBJ2-7; no definite D call. CDR3 length: 14 residues. The V end lost 7 bases, the J end lost 4 bases, and 17 bases lay between the germline ends. The germline V gene encodes CDR1 SNHLY and CDR2 FYNNEI. This chain's CDR3 is CASTDWTASYEQYF. In DNA, the CDR3 is TGTGCCAGCACCGACTGGACGGCCAGTTACGAGCAGTACTTC.

The rearrangement links TRBV28 to TRBJ1-6; D might be TRBD1 (5 bases). V was trimmed by 7 bases and J by 10 bases, leaving 14 bases between them. The length of the CDR3 is 13 residues. Germline V CDR1 and CDR2: MDHEN, SYDVKM. The CDR3 DNA sequence: TGTGCCAGCAACATACAACAGGTCTCACCCCTCCACTTT. It yields the protein CASNIQQVSPLHF.

The chain recombines TRBV7-9 with TRBJ1-4; D is possibly TRBD1 (5 bases). Germline CDR1 and CDR2: SEHNR and FQNEAQ (reference sequence). The CDR3 is 16 residues long. With 1 base removed from V and 8 bases from J, the gap between germline ends came to 17 bases. The CDR3 reads CASSLDLSGGEEKLFF. The DNA of the CDR3 is TGTGCCAGCAGCTTAGACCTTTCGGGGGGTGAAGAAAAACTGTTTTTT.

This clone has just a few counts. The V and J genes are TRBV5-1 and TRBJ1-1, with 7 bases aligning to TRBD1. The CDR3 is 16 amino acids. Unmatched junction bases numbered 6, after V lost 0 bases and J lost 1 base. Germline-derived CDR1 and CDR2 are SGHRS and YFSETQ. The CDR3 coding sequence is TGCGCCAGCAGCTTGGCCCAGGGGGAGAGGAACACTGAAGCTTTCTTT. Its protein product is CASSLAQGERNTEAFF.

As DNA, the CDR3 is TGTGCCAGCAGCTTAGAGGACAGCCTCATCGATCCTGTAGGGGCTTTCTTT. This codes for CASSLEDSLIDPVGAFF. The chain is built from TRBV7-9 and TRBJ1-1, with TRBD1 as a possible D gene (6 bases). V shed 1 base and J shed 11 bases, with 26 bases lying between them. The CDR3 is 17 amino acids. The germline CDR1 and CDR2 sequences are SEHNR and FQNEAQ (reference sequence).

This clone was seen a single time. The rearrangement links TRBV3-1 (or the pseudogene TRBV3-2) to TRBJ2-2; the match to TRBD1 covers 11 bases. Losses at the gene ends were 3 bases for V and 5 bases for J; bases not matched to a gene: 8. In germline, CDR1 is LGHDT, CDR2 YNNKEL (reference sequence). This CDR3 is built from 17 residues. The CDR3 loop is CASSHLGGTGGTGELFF. CDR3 bases: TGTGCCAGCAGCCATCTGGGTGGGACAGGGGGGACCGGGGAGCTGTTTTTT.

The chain couples TRBV24-1 to TRBJ1-5, with D possibly matching TRBD1 (6 bases). From germline, CDR1 is KGHDR and CDR2 SFDVKD. V was trimmed by 7 bases and J by 3 bases, leaving 12 bases between them. The CDR3 has 14 residues. The CDR3: CATRDRIYNQPQHF. The CDR3 coding sequence is TGTGCCACCAGAGACAGGATATACAATCAGCCCCAGCATTTT.

The chain is built from TRBV3-1 (or the pseudogene TRBV3-2) and TRBJ2-1, with 9 bases lining up with TRBD2. Trimming removed 0 bases from V and 4 bases from J; junction bases left unmatched: 1. This CDR3 is 15 amino acids long. The germline gives CDR1 LGHDT, CDR2 YNNKEL (reference sequence). The DNA for the CDR3 is TGTGCCAGCAGCCAAGACAGCGGGAGGTACAATGAGCAGTTCTTC. Translated: CASSQDSGRYNEQFF.

The chain is built from TRBV4-2 and TRBJ2-1, with D tentatively TRBD1 (5 bases). The ends were cut back, 0 bases at V and 0 bases at J, with 12 bases in the middle. The CDR3 extends over 17 amino acids. Germline values: CDR1 LGHNA, CDR2 YNFKEQ. CDR3 nucleotide sequence: TGTGCCAGCAGCCAAGAGATGTCAGGGATCTCCTACAATGAGCAGTTCTTC. It translates to CASSQEMSGISYNEQFF.

The chain couples TRBV11-2 to TRBJ2-7; 10 bases map to TRBD2. V lost 1 base to trimming and J lost 5 bases; unmatched junction nucleotides: 17. Germline V gives CDR1 SGHAT, CDR2 FQNNGV. CDR3 length: 19 residues. The CDR3 nucleotides read TGTGCCAGCAGCTTAGTGCCCTCCCACCCTACCCTAGCGGGAGACGAGCAGTACTTC. It encodes CASSLVPSHPTLAGDEQYF.

This chain connects TRBV4-3 to TRBJ2-7; D not resolved. V lost 0 bases, J lost 2 bases, and 8 bases lay in between. Per germline, CDR1 LGHNA and CDR2 YSLEER. This CDR3 comprises 14 residues. The CDR3 loop is CASSQEPAPYEQYF. The CDR3 DNA sequence: TGCGCCAGCAGCCAAGAGCCAGCTCCCTACGAGCAGTACTTC.

The chain carries TRBV3-1 (or the pseudogene TRBV3-2) and TRBJ2-3; D ambiguous. CDR1 and CDR2 from the germline V gene are LGHDT and YNNKEL (reference sequence). V gave up 1 base and J gave up 5 bases, with 7 bases separating them. This CDR3 has 13 amino acids. For the CDR3, the DNA is TGTGCCAGCAGCCAAGCCCCGGTAGATACGCAGTATTTT. The encoded protein is CASSQAPVDTQYF.

The V call is TRBV7-9, the J call TRBJ2-3; D possibly corresponds to TRBD2 (6 bases). This CDR3 is 15 amino acids long. Per germline, CDR1 SEHNR and CDR2 FQNEAQ (reference sequence). Between the trimmed V and J ends, which lost 0 bases and 2 bases, there was a span of 9 bases. CDR3 loop: CASSLARTITDTQYF. The CDR3 coding sequence is TGTGCCAGCAGCTTAGCCCGGACTATCACAGATACGCAGTATTTT.

The chain recombines TRBV30 with TRBJ1-1, with no clear D. Germline V gene sequence: CDR1 GTSNPN, CDR2 SVGIG (reference sequence). The CDR3 extends over 16 amino acids. Trimming pared 1 base from V and 0 bases from J, leaving 15 bases between. The CDR3 reads CAWSANPDTVNTEAFF. The CDR3 bases are TGTGCCTGGAGTGCGAACCCCGACACGGTGAACACTGAAGCTTTCTTT.

This chain uses TRBV7-3 with TRBJ1-5; 7 bases fit TRBD1. Germline CDR1 is SGHTA and CDR2 is FQGTGA. This CDR3 has 13 amino acids. V shed 5 bases, J shed 6 bases, and the junction held 4 bases outside the gene matches. CDR3 DNA sequence: TGTGCCAGCAGCCAGGGGGGTGGTCAGCCCCAGCATTTT. This translates into CASSQGGGQPQHF.

The genes are TRBV5-1 and TRBJ2-7; 12 positions match TRBD2. Germline trimming cut 0 bases from V and 0 bases from J; bases unmatched to any gene: 4. Germline CDR1 reads SGHRS; CDR2 reads YFSETQ. This CDR3 region has 17 residues. CDR3 region: CASSLETSGSISYEQYF. CDR3 bases: TGCGCCAGCAGCTTGGAGACTAGCGGGAGTATCTCCTACGAGCAGTACTTC. The full variable domain, in which reference TRBV5-1 and TRBJ2-7 provide the parts outside the CDR3, is KAGVTQTPRYLIKTRGQQVTLSCSPISGHRSVSWYQQTPGQGLQFLFEYFSETQRNKGNFPGRFSGRQFSNSRSEMNVSTLELGDSALYLCASSLETSGSISYEQYFGPGTRLTVT.

This clone was seen a single time. In DNA, the CDR3 is TGTGCCAGCTCACAGACAGGGTCTGGGGCCAACGTCCTGACTTTC. This gives the protein CASSQTGSGANVLTF. This sequence joins TRBV18 and TRBJ2-6; TRBD1 matches at 7 bases. Germline lookup yields CDR1 KGHSH and CDR2 LQKENI. Trimming at V came to 4 bases and at J to 1 base, leaving 1 base not matched to a gene. This CDR3 comprises 15 residues.

The rearrangement links TRBV6-4 to TRBJ1-1; TRBD1 aligns across 10 bases. Germline loops: CDR1 MRHNA, CDR2 SNTAGT. The V segment lost 2 bases and the J segment 8 bases; nucleotides outside the gene matches: 8. The CDR3 is 15 amino acids. The CDR3 region is CASSDAWDRGTEAFF. The CDR3 DNA sequence: TGTGCCAGCAGTGACGCCTGGGACAGGGGTACGGAAGCTTTCTTT.

The V gene is TRBV29-1, the J gene TRBJ1-2; D uncertain. V lost 5 bases and J 8 bases, leaving 12 bases between the germline ends. This CDR3 contains 11 residues. Germline V CDR1 and CDR2: SQVTM, ANQGSEA. CDR3 bases: TGCAGCGTTTGGTCCAACGAGGGCTACACCTTC. This sequence encodes CSVWSNEGYTF.